The 20 T cell receptor beta chains presented below share a single source sample, sequenced in a study of blood T cell repertoires in COVID-19. Generated by immunoSEQ multiplex PCR, the TCRdb table keeps only in-frame clones and is missing some. This sample has 390,000 or so clones, with 86% found just once. Sequencing was done on a sample of peripheral blood. Receptors were obtained from a woman under 40 with active or convalescent COVID-19.

As DNA, the CDR3 is TGTGCCAGCTCATGGGGACATTTAGAGGGTTCACCCCTCCACTTT. Translated, it gives CASSWGHLEGSPLHF. J is TRBJ1-6 and V is TRBV18; a weak D match, TRBD1 (6 bases). Germline CDR1 KGHSH, CDR2 LQKENI. With 5 bases removed from V and 9 bases from J, the gap between germline ends came to 17 bases. CDR3 size: 15 residues. Full variable domain (rest looked up from reference TRBV18 and TRBJ1-6): NAGVMQNPRHLVRRRGQEARLRCSPMKGHSHVYWYRQLPEEGLKFMVYLQKENIIDESGMPKERFSAEFPKEGPSILRIQQVVRGDSAAYFCASSWGHLEGSPLHFGNGTRLTVT.

This chain connects TRBV4-1 to TRBJ1-1, with TRBD1 matching 12 bases. This CDR3 is built from 15 residues. The V segment lost 4 bases and the J segment 5 bases; nucleotides outside the gene matches: 5. Looked up from germline, CDR1 is MGHRA and CDR2 is YSYEKL. CDR3 DNA: TGCGCCAGCAGCCTTGTGGGACAGGGGGCGACTGAAGCTTTCTTT. As protein: CASSLVGQGATEAFF.

CDR3 coding DNA: TGCGCCAGCAGCCAATTAGGAGGGCCTCAAGCTTTCTTT. Translation: CASSQLGGPQAFF. The gene calls are TRBV4-1 and TRBJ1-1; D not certain. The CDR3 is 13 residues long. Trimming took 2 bases from V and 9 from J, leaving 13 bases between them. The germline gives CDR1 MGHRA, CDR2 YSYEKL.

V usage is TRBV6-5 and J usage is TRBJ1-2; the D gene is possibly TRBD1 (6 bases). Germline lookup yields CDR1 MNHEY and CDR2 SVGAGI. The CDR3 has 14 residues. Deletions cut 5 bases from V and 7 bases from J, with 17 bases between. The CDR3 loop reads CASSPWGGRGGYTF. In nucleotides, the CDR3 is TGTGCCAGCAGTCCTTGGGGGGGGCGAGGTGGCTACACCTTC.

This chain uses TRBV5-1 with TRBJ1-1; TRBD1 matches at 9 bases. The CDR3 is 15 residues long. The germline gives CDR1 SGHRS, CDR2 YFSETQ. V shed 4 bases and J 3 bases; nucleotides not matched to a gene: 7. CDR3 sequence reads: CASSLRQGEDTEAFF. The CDR3 nucleotides are TGCGCCAGCAGCCTAAGACAGGGGGAGGACACTGAAGCTTTCTTT.

The chain carries TRBV4-1 and TRBJ1-1, with 10 bases fitting TRBD1. This CDR3 spans 17 amino acids. The germline CDR1 and CDR2 sequences are MGHRA and YSYEKL. With V trimmed by 4 bases and J by 0 bases, 8 bases remained unmatched. CDR3 amino acids: CASSPYRDRGLNTEAFF. CDR3 in DNA: TGCGCCAGCAGCCCCTACCGGGACAGGGGCTTGAACACTGAAGCTTTCTTT.

The J gene is TRBJ2-1, the V gene TRBV18; 7 bases agree with TRBD1. This CDR3 has 14 amino acids. Germline V CDR1 and CDR2: KGHSH, LQKENI. Trimming at V came to 2 bases and at J to 5 bases, leaving 3 bases not matched to a gene. CDR3 sequence: CASSPGTVNNEQFF. The CDR3, as DNA: TGTGCCAGCTCACCAGGGACAGTTAACAATGAGCAGTTCTTC. Drawing the rest from reference TRBV18 and TRBJ2-1, the complete variable domain is NAGVMQNPRHLVRRRGQEARLRCSPMKGHSHVYWYRQLPEEGLKFMVYLQKENIIDESGMPKERFSAEFPKEGPSILRIQQVVRGDSAAYFCASSPGTVNNEQFFGPGTRLTVL.

This sequence joins TRBV6-6 and TRBJ1-1; D unresolved. The germline gives CDR1 MNHNY, CDR2 SVGAGI (reference sequence). The V end was cut by 5 bases, the J end by 8 bases, with 24 bases between. The CDR3 extends over 16 amino acids. The CDR3 region is CASSREGVSSYREAFF. The CDR3 DNA is TGTGCCAGCAGTCGAGAGGGTGTATCCTCCTACAGAGAAGCTTTCTTT.

V gene TRBV11-2 combines with J gene TRBJ1-1, with TRBD1 matching over 9 bases. Germline CDR1 is SGHAT and CDR2 is FQNNGV. The junction had 14 bases not matched to a gene; V was cut back by 6 bases and J by 3 bases. CDR3 length equals 17 residues. The CDR3, as DNA: TGTGCCAGCAGACGAGGTACCTGGGACAGGGTGGACACTGAAGCTTTCTTT. The encoded protein is CASRRGTWDRVDTEAFF. The whole variable domain, remainder taken from reference TRBV11-2 and TRBJ1-1, is EAGVAQSPRYKIIEKRQSVAFWCNPISGHATLYWYQQILGQGPKLLIQFQNNGVVDDSQLPKDRFSAERLKGVDSTLKIQPAKLEDSAVYLCASRRGTWDRVDTEAFFGQGTRLTVV.

The chain links TRBV5-1 to TRBJ1-2, with 9 bases lining up with TRBD1. This CDR3 comprises 14 residues. V was clipped by 0 bases and J by 6 bases; unmatched bases: 3. Germline-derived CDR1 and CDR2 are SGHRS and YFSETQ. CDR3 loop: CASSLGDRDHGYTF. The CDR3 DNA sequence: TGCGCCAGCAGCTTGGGGGACAGGGACCATGGCTACACCTTC.

This chain joins TRBV19 and TRBJ1-5, with D maybe TRBD1 (5 bases). The CDR3 runs 16 residues. Germline V gene lookup returns CDR1 LNHDA and CDR2 SQIVND (reference sequence). Trimming shortened V by 4 bases and J by 0 bases, and 13 bases separated the two germline ends. CDR3 amino acids: CASSTPQGYSNQPQHF. DNA of the CDR3: TGTGCCAGTAGTACGCCCCAGGGTTATAGCAATCAGCCCCAGCATTTT.

Worth noting for this clone: The same CDR3 can be traced to other DNA sequences in this sample. This chain connects TRBV18 to TRBJ2-5; D unclear. Germline values: CDR1 KGHSH, CDR2 LQKENI. The CDR3 runs 13 residues. Deletions cut 3 bases from V and 1 base from J, with 6 bases between. The CDR3 nucleotides are TGTGCCAGCTCACCGGGCTCCCAAGAGACCCAGTACTTC. This codes for CASSPGSQETQYF. Filled out from reference TRBV18 and TRBJ2-5, the complete variable domain reads NAGVMQNPRHLVRRRGQEARLRCSPMKGHSHVYWYRQLPEEGLKFMVYLQKENIIDESGMPKERFSAEFPKEGPSILRIQQVVRGDSAAYFCASSPGSQETQYFGPGTRLLVL.

The rearrangement links TRBV5-4 to TRBJ2-2; D might be TRBD2 (6 bases). Per the germline V gene, CDR1 is SGHNT and CDR2 is YYREEE (reference sequence). The CDR3 spans 18 residues. The V end was cut by 0 bases, the J end by 0 bases, with 15 bases between. CDR3 nucleotides: TGTGCCAGCAGCTTGGGCGTCGGCCAGCGGGCGAACACCGGGGAGCTGTTTTTT. Translation gives CASSLGVGQRANTGELFF.

V is TRBV19 and J is TRBJ1-2; 8 bases align to TRBD1. This CDR3 is built from 13 residues. The germline V gene encodes CDR1 LNHDA and CDR2 SQIVND (reference sequence). With 6 bases clipped from V and 4 bases from J, the junction kept 4 bases outside the gene matches. The CDR3, as DNA: TGTGCCAGTAGCAACGGACAGGGCTATGGCTACACCTTC. This translates into CASSNGQGYGYTF.

The rearrangement uses TRBV7-9 and TRBJ2-1; TRBD1 matches at 7 bases. The trim removed 1 base at V and 5 bases at J, leaving 5 bases unmatched. From germline, CDR1 is SEHNR and CDR2 FQNEAQ (reference sequence). CDR3 length: 15 residues. This chain's CDR3 is CASSLGQGRDNEQFF. Here the CDR3 DNA reads TGTGCCAGCAGCTTAGGACAGGGAAGGGACAATGAGCAGTTCTTC.

The rearrangement uses TRBV6-5 and TRBJ1-2; maybe TRBD1 (5 bases). This CDR3 region has 16 residues. V was clipped by 1 base and J by 8 bases, with 20 bases between them. Germline V gene lookup returns CDR1 MNHEY and CDR2 SVGAGI. CDR3 residues: CASSYWAGDLYAGYTF. CDR3 nucleotides: TGTGCCAGCAGTTACTGGGCGGGGGACCTCTACGCCGGCTACACCTTC.

V usage is TRBV18 and J usage is TRBJ2-3; 7 bases agree with TRBD1. With V trimmed by 4 bases and J by 2 bases, 3 bases remained unmatched. The germline gives CDR1 KGHSH, CDR2 LQKENI. This CDR3 region has 14 residues. CDR3 nucleotides: TGTGCCAGCTCACTAACAGGGGTCACAGATACGCAGTATTTT. Protein: CASSLTGVTDTQYF.

The V call is TRBV6-5, the J call TRBJ2-1; 9 nucleotides agree with TRBD2. Germline V lookup: CDR1 MNHEY, CDR2 SVGAGI. CDR3 length: 14 amino acids. J was trimmed by 8 bases and V by 6 bases; bases with no gene match: 8. CDR3 in DNA: TGTGCCAGCAGCCGCGGGAGGGCTTGGGATGAGCAGTTCTTC. It translates to CASSRGRAWDEQFF.

V and J are TRBV19 and TRBJ1-3, with TRBD1 matching over 8 bases. This CDR3 has 16 amino acids. Trimming at V came to 4 bases and at J to 0 bases, leaving 5 bases not matched to a gene. The V gene's germline CDR1 is LNHDA and CDR2 SQIVND (reference sequence). CDR3 loop: CASSTGQDHSGNTIYF. CDR3 nucleotide sequence: TGTGCCAGTAGTACGGGACAGGACCACTCTGGAAACACCATATATTTT.

The V and J genes are TRBV5-4 and TRBJ2-5; the match to TRBD2 covers 11 bases. The CDR3 runs to 14 residues. V dropped 7 bases and J dropped 2; count of bases not matched to a gene: 4. CDR1 is SGHNT and CDR2 is YYREEE in the germline V gene (reference sequence). The CDR3 loop reads CASGTSGKQETQYF. CDR3 in DNA: TGTGCCAGCGGGACTAGCGGAAAACAAGAGACCCAGTACTTC.